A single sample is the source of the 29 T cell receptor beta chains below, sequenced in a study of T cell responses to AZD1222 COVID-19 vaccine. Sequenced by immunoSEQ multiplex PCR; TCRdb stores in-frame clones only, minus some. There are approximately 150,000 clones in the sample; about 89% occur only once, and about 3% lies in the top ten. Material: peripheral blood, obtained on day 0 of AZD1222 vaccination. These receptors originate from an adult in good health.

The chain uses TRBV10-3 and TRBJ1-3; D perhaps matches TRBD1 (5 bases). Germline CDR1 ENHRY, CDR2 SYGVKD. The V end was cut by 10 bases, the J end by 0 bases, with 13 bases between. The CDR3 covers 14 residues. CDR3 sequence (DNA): TGTGCCAGATGGGACGGCAACTCTGGAAACACCATATATTTT. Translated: CARWDGNSGNTIYF.

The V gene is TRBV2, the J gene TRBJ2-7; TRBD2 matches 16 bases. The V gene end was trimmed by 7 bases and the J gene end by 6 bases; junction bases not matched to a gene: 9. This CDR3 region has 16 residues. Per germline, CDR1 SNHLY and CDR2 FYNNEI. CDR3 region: CASTGTSGGVKGEQYF. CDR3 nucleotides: TGTGCCAGCACGGGGACTAGCGGGGGGGTCAAGGGCGAGCAGTACTTC. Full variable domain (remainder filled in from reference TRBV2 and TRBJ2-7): EPEVTQTPSHQVTQMGQEVILRCVPISNHLYFYWYRQILGQKVEFLVSFYNNEISEKSEIFDDQFSVERPDGSNFTLKIRSTKLEDSAMYFCASTGTSGGVKGEQYFGPGTRLTVT.

The CDR3 is CASSGAPSIYNEQFF. In nucleotides, the CDR3 is TGTGCCAGCAGCGGGGCACCCAGCATCTACAATGAGCAGTTCTTC. V gene TRBV21-1 combines with J gene TRBJ2-1; TRBD1, the table's D call, lacks a check against the DNA. TRBV21-1 is annotated as a pseudogene. The CDR3 totals 15 residues.

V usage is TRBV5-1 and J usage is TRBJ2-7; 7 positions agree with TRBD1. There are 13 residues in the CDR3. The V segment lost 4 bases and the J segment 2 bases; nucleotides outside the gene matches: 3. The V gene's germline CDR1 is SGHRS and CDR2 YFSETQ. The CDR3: CASSPGTAYEQYF. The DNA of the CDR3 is TGCGCCAGCAGCCCCGGGACAGCCTACGAGCAGTACTTC. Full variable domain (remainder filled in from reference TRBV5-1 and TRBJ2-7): KAGVTQTPRYLIKTRGQQVTLSCSPISGHRSVSWYQQTPGQGLQFLFEYFSETQRNKGNFPGRFSGRQFSNSRSEMNVSTLELGDSALYLCASSPGTAYEQYFGPGTRLTVT.

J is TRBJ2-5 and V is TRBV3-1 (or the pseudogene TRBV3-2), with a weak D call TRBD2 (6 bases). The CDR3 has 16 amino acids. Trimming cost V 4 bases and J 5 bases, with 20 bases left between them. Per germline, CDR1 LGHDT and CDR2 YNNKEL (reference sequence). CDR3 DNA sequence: TGTGCCAGCAGCCCCAGACGGGAGCCAGGGAGTGAGACCCAGTACTTC. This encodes CASSPRREPGSETQYF.

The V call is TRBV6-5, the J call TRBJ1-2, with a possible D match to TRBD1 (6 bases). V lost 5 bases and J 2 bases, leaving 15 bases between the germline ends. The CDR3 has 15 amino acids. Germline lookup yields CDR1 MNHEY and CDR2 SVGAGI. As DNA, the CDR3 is TGTGCCAGCAGTCCGACGGAGGGGGTGAACTATGGCTACACCTTC. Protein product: CASSPTEGVNYGYTF.

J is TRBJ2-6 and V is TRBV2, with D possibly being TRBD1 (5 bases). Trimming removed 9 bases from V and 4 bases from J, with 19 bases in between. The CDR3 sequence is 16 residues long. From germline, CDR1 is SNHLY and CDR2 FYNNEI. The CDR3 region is CASTVIDSWGANVLTF. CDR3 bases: TGTGCCAGTACCGTAATCGACAGTTGGGGGGCCAACGTCCTGACTTTC.

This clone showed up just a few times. CDR3 amino acids: CASSRQVLQGSTYEQYF. CDR3 bases: TGTGCCAGCAGCCGACAAGTCCTACAGGGGTCGACCTACGAGCAGTACTTC. The chain combines TRBV13 with TRBJ2-7; 7 nucleotides agree with TRBD1. In germline, CDR1 is PRHDT, CDR2 FYEKMQ (reference sequence). The CDR3 contains 17 residues. Unmatched junction bases numbered 15, after V lost 5 bases and J lost 2 bases.

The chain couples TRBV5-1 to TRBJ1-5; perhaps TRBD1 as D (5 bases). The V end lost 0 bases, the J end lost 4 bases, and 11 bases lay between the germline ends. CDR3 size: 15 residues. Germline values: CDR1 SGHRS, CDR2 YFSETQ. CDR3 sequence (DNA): TGCGCCAGCAGCTTGGGTGACAGTAATAATCAGCCCCAGCATTTT. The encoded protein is CASSLGDSNNQPQHF.

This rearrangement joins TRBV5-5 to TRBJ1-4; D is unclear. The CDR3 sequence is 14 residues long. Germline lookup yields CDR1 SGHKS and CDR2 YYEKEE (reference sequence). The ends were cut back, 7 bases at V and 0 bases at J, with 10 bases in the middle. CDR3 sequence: CASRITATNEKLFF. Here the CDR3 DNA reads TGTGCCAGCCGGATAACTGCAACTAATGAAAAACTGTTTTTT.

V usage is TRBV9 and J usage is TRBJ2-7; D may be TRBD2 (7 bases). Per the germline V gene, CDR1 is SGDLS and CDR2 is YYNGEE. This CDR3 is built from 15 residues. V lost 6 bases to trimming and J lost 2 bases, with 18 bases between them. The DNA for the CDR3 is TGTGCCAGCAACCCGGAGGGGGGGGACACCTACGAGCAGTACTTC. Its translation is CASNPEGGDTYEQYF.

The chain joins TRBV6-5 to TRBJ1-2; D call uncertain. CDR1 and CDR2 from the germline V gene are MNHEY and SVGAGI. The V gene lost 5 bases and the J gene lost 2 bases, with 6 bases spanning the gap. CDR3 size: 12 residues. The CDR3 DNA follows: TGTGCCAGCAGTCTCCTCAACTATGGCTACACCTTC. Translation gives CASSLLNYGYTF.

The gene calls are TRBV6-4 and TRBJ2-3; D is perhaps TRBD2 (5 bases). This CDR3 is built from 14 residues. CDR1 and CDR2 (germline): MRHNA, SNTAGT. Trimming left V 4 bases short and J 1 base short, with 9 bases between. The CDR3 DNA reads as TGTGCCAGCAGTGTCGGTAGCGGCACAGATACGCAGTATTTT. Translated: CASSVGSGTDTQYF.

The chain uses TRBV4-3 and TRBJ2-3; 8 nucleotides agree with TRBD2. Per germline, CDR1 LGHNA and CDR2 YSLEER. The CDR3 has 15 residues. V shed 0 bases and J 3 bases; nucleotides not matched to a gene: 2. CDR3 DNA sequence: TGCGCCAGCAGCCAAGATGGCGGGGGGACAGATACGCAGTATTTT. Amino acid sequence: CASSQDGGGTDTQYF.

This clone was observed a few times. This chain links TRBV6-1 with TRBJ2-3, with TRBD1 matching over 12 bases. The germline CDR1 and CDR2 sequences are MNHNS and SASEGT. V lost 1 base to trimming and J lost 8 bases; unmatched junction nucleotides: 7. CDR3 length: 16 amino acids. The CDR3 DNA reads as TGTGCCAGCAGTGAAGTAGGGGACAGGGGGCCGGGTACGCAGTATTTT. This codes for CASSEVGDRGPGTQYF.

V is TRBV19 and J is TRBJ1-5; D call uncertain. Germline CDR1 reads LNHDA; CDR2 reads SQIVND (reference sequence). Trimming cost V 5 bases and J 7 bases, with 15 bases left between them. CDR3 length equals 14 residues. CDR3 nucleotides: TGTGCCAGTAGTTCAGACGTGATAGGGCAGCCCCAGCATTTT. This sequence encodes CASSSDVIGQPQHF. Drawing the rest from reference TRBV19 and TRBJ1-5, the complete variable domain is DGGITQSPKYLFRKEGQNVTLSCEQNLNHDAMYWYRQDPGQGLRLIYYSQIVNDFQKGDIAEGYSVSREKKESFPLTVTSAQKNPTAFYLCASSSDVIGQPQHFGDGTRLSIL.

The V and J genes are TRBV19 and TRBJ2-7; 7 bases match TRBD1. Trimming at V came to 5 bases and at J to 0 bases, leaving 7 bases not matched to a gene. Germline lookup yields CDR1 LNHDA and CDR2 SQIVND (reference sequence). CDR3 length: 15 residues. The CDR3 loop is CASSDRDRLSYEQYF. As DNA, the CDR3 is TGTGCCAGTAGTGACCGGGACAGACTCTCCTACGAGCAGTACTTC.

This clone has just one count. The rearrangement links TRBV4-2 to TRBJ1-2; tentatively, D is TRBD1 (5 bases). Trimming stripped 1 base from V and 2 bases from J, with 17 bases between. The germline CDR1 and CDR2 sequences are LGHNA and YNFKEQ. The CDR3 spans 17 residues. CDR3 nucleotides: TGTGCCAGCAGCCAAGGAACGGGGTTTGGGGGGAACTATGGCTACACCTTC. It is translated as CASSQGTGFGGNYGYTF.

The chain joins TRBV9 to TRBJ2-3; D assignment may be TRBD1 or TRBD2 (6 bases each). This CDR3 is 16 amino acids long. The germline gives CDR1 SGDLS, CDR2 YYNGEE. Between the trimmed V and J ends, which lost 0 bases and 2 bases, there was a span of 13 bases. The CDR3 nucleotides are TGTGCCAGCAGCGTAGTGGAGGGGGGACCCACAGATACGCAGTATTTT. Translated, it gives CASSVVEGGPTDTQYF.

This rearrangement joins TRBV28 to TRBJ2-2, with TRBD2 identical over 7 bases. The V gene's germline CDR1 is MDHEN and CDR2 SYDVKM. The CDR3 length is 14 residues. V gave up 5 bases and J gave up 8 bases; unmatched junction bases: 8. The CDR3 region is CASSRGGPVGELFF. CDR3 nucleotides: TGTGCCAGCAGTAGGGGAGGGCCAGTGGGGGAGCTGTTTTTT.

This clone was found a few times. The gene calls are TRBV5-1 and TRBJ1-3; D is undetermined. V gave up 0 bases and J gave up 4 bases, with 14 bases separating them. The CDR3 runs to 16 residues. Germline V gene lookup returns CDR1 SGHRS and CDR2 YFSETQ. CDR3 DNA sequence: TGCGCCAGCAGCTTGGTGCCAGTTCGATTCGGAAACACCATATATTTT. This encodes CASSLVPVRFGNTIYF.

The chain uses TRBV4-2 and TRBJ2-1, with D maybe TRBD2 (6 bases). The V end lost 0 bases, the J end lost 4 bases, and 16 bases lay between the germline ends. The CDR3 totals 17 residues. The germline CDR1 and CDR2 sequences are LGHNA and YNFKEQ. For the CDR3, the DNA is TGTGCCAGCAGCCAAGATCCCACTAGCCGGACTTACAATGAGCAGTTCTTC. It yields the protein CASSQDPTSRTYNEQFF.

CDR3 region: CASSPPGTGGYEQFF. The CDR3 coding sequence is TGCGCCAGCAGTCCCCCCGGGACAGGGGGATATGAGCAGTTCTTC. This chain joins TRBV4-1 and TRBJ2-1; 11 bases are a match to TRBD1. CDR3 length: 15 residues. Germline V gene data show CDR1 as MGHRA and CDR2 as YSYEKL. V shed 6 bases and J 8 bases; nucleotides not matched to a gene: 9.

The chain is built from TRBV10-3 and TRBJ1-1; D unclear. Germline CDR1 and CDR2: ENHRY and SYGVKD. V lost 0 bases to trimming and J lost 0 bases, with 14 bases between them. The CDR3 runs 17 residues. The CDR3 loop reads CAISESAVWGMNTEAFF. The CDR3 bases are TGTGCCATCAGTGAGTCGGCCGTCTGGGGAATGAACACTGAAGCTTTCTTT.

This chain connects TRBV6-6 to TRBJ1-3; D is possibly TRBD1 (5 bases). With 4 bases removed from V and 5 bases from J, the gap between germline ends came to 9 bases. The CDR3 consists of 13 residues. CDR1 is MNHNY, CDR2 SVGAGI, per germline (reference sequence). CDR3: CASSSGTRNTIYF. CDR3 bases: TGTGCCAGCAGTTCCGGGACTAGAAACACCATATATTTT.

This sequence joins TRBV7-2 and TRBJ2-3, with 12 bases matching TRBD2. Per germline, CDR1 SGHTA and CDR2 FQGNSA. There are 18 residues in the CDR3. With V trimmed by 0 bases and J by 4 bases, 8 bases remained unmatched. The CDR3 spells CASSLAQSSGGVADTQYF. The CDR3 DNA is TGTGCCAGCAGCTTAGCCCAGTCTAGCGGGGGGGTCGCAGATACGCAGTATTTT.

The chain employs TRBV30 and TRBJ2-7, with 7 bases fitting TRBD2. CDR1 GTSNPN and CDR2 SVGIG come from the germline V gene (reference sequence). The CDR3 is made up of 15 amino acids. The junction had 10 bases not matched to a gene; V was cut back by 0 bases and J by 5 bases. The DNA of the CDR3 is TGTGCCTGGAGTGTATTCTCAGCGGGGCGGGACGAGCAGTACTTC. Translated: CAWSVFSAGRDEQYF.

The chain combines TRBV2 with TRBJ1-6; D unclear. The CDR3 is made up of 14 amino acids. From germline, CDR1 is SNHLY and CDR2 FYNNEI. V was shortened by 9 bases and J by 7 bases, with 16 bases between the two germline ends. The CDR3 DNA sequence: TGTGCCAGTAGAAGCCCCCAAAGGAATTCACCCCTCCACTTT. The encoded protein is CASRSPQRNSPLHF.

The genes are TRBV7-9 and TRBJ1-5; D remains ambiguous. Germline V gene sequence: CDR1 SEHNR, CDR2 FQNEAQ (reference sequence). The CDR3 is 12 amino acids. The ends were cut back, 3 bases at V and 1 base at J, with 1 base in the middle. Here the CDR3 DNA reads TGTGCCAGCAGCTTGAGCAATCAGCCCCAGCATTTT. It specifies CASSLSNQPQHF.